Shown below are 21 T cell receptor beta chains from a single sample sequenced in a study of shared T cell receptors in the human thymus. Assay: immunoSEQ multiplex PCR; the TCRdb copy retains only in-frame clones and omits some. The table lists hundreds of thousands of clones, 75% to 80% of them singletons. The same data also contributed to another study, on human thymus T cells.

The sample consisted of thymocytes. The receptors here all came from a boy under two years old with a congenital heart defect.

The chain employs TRBV4-1 and TRBJ2-1; 9 nucleotides align to TRBD2. V was clipped by 7 bases and J by 0 bases; unmatched bases: 4. Germline CDR1 is MGHRA and CDR2 is YSYEKL. The CDR3 covers 15 residues. The CDR3: CASIRSGSSYNEQFF. CDR3 sequence (DNA): TGCGCCAGCATCCGTAGCGGGAGCTCCTACAATGAGCAGTTCTTC.

This clone occurred once. The J gene is TRBJ1-2, the V gene TRBV7-2, with D possibly being TRBD1 (6 bases). The V gene lost 5 bases and the J gene lost 5 bases, with 15 bases spanning the gap. Germline lookup yields CDR1 SGHTA and CDR2 FQGNSA. This CDR3 is built from 14 residues. CDR3 bases: TGTGCCAGCAGCCTAACCCGGGACACTTATGGCTACACCTTC. Residues: CASSLTRDTYGYTF.

The rearrangement uses TRBV7-9 and TRBJ2-3; 8 nucleotides match TRBD2. V lost 2 bases and J lost 0; bases outside the gene matches: 4. The germline gives CDR1 SEHNR, CDR2 FQNEAQ (reference sequence). The CDR3 runs 16 residues. This CDR3 reads CASSLSGGRSTDTQYF. CDR3 DNA sequence: TGTGCCAGCAGCTTATCGGGCGGGAGGAGCACAGATACGCAGTATTTT.

This clone was seen more than once but under ten times. The chain couples TRBV28 to TRBJ2-7; 7 nucleotides match TRBD1. Germline V lookup: CDR1 MDHEN, CDR2 SYDVKM. With V trimmed by 2 bases and J by 3 bases, 1 base remained unmatched. The CDR3 has 13 residues. CDR3 DNA sequence: TGTGCCAGCAGTTTAGGGGACAGCTACGAGCAGTACTTC. Its protein product is CASSLGDSYEQYF. Using reference TRBV28 and TRBJ2-7 for the parts outside the CDR3, the full variable domain is DVKVTQSSRYLVKRTGEKVFLECVQDMDHENMFWYRQDPGLGLRLIYFSYDVKMKEKGDIPEGYSVSREKKERFSLILESASTNQTSMYLCASSLGDSYEQYFGPGTRLTVT.

The chain uses TRBV27 and TRBJ1-2; TRBD1 agrees at 7 bases. The CDR3 covers 13 residues. Looked up from germline, CDR1 is MNHEY and CDR2 is SMNVEV (reference sequence). V dropped 3 bases and J dropped 3; count of bases not matched to a gene: 1. The CDR3, as DNA: TGTGCCAGCAGTTTTCAGGGGGACTATGGCTACACCTTC. It codes for CASSFQGDYGYTF.

The chain couples TRBV27 to TRBJ1-2; the match to TRBD1 covers 7 bases. Losses at the gene ends were 6 bases for V and 4 bases for J; bases not matched to a gene: 5. This CDR3 is 13 amino acids long. Per germline, CDR1 MNHEY and CDR2 SMNVEV (reference sequence). CDR3 protein: CASSHGTAYGYTF. DNA for the CDR3: TGTGCCAGCAGCCACGGGACAGCCTATGGCTACACCTTC.

This clone was counted only a few times. This chain connects TRBV11-2 to TRBJ1-3; the D gene is possibly TRBD1 (6 bases). The CDR3 spans 17 residues. Germline CDR1 and CDR2: SGHAT and FQNNGV. V was pared by 5 bases and J by 0 bases, with 17 bases between. CDR3 in amino acids: CASSPYQGKRSGNTIYF. As DNA, the CDR3 is TGTGCCAGCAGCCCATATCAGGGGAAACGCTCTGGAAACACCATATATTTT.

The chain recombines TRBV30 with TRBJ2-7; 16 nucleotides agree with TRBD2. The V gene's germline CDR1 is GTSNPN and CDR2 SVGIG (reference sequence). The length of the CDR3 is 19 residues. V trimming: 3 bases; J trimming: 4 bases; junction bases outside the gene matches: 15. For the CDR3, the DNA is TGTGCCTGGAGGTCTGGGACTAGCGGGAGGGCATACCTCCAATACGAGCAGTACTTC. Translation: CAWRSGTSGRAYLQYEQYF.

This rearrangement joins TRBV29-1 to TRBJ2-5; 7 nucleotides line up with TRBD1. The CDR3 consists of 14 residues. Germline-derived CDR1 and CDR2 are SQVTM and ANQGSEA. The V and J ends lost 4 bases and 6 bases, in that order; junction bases with no gene match: 11. DNA for the CDR3: TGCAGCGTTGGACGCAACAGGGGTTCGAAGACCCAGTACTTC. Translation: CSVGRNRGSKTQYF.

The chain joins TRBV28 to TRBJ1-5; weak D call: TRBD1 (5 bases). The germline V gene has CDR1 MDHEN and CDR2 SYDVKM. The CDR3 extends over 13 amino acids. Trimming cost V 6 bases and J 2 bases, with 8 bases left between them. The CDR3 region is CASRAGCNQPQHF. DNA of the CDR3: TGTGCCAGCAGAGCAGGGTGCAATCAGCCCCAGCATTTT. The full variable domain, in which reference TRBV28 and TRBJ1-5 provide the parts outside the CDR3, is DVKVTQSSRYLVKRTGEKVFLECVQDMDHENMFWYRQDPGLGLRLIYFSYDVKMKEKGDIPEGYSVSREKKERFSLILESASTNQTSMYLCASRAGCNQPQHFGDGTRLSIL.

This chain connects TRBV7-5 to TRBJ2-5; TRBD2 was called by the table and not checked on the DNA. The assigned J gene may be wrong: the sequence end matches TRBJ2-7 better. TRBV7-5 is designated a pseudogene. This CDR3 has 14 amino acids. The CDR3 DNA is TGTGTCAGAAGCGTTAGCGGGGGATCCTACGAGCAGTACTTC. Translation gives CVRSVSGGSYEQYF.

The CDR3 nucleotides read TGTGCCAGCAGCTCCGGGACAGGGGGTCCAGATACGCAGTATTTT. Translation gives CASSSGTGGPDTQYF. The V and J genes are TRBV13 and TRBJ2-3; 11 bases agree with TRBD1. With V trimmed by 4 bases and J by 4 bases, 4 bases remained unmatched. The CDR3 loop spans 15 amino acids. In germline, CDR1 is PRHDT, CDR2 FYEKMQ (reference sequence).

The gene calls are TRBV7-2 and TRBJ2-7; 8 bases line up with TRBD2. The CDR3 runs to 16 residues. After removal of 2 bases from V and 7 bases from J, the junction contained 13 bases not matched to a gene. Germline V gene data show CDR1 as SGHTA and CDR2 as FQGNSA. CDR3 sequence (DNA): TGTGCCAGCAGCTTAATCGGGTCGGGAGGGCTAGGAGAGCAGTACTTC. It translates to CASSLIGSGGLGEQYF.

This clone showed up just once. The rearrangement links TRBV6-1 to TRBJ1-1, with D tentatively TRBD1 (6 bases). The CDR3 length is 14 residues. V was pared by 1 base and J by 10 bases, with 16 bases between. Germline values: CDR1 MNHNS, CDR2 SASEGT. CDR3 protein: CASSEGGGGEGAFF. CDR3 in DNA: TGTGCCAGCAGTGAAGGGGGGGGCGGGGAGGGAGCTTTCTTT.

The chain recombines TRBV7-9 with TRBJ2-3; 7 bases match TRBD2. The length of the CDR3 is 15 residues. CDR1 and CDR2 from the germline V gene are SEHNR and FQNEAQ (reference sequence). After removal of 5 bases from V and 6 bases from J, the junction contained 11 bases not matched to a gene. CDR3 coding DNA: TGTGCCAGCAGCGACCAGAGCGGGGCGGGGGATACGCAGTATTTT. This codes for CASSDQSGAGDTQYF.

This clone was counted only a few times. V is TRBV27 and J is TRBJ2-3, with TRBD2 as a possible D gene (5 bases). V lost 5 bases and J 6 bases, leaving 12 bases between the germline ends. The V gene's germline CDR1 is MNHEY and CDR2 SMNVEV (reference sequence). The CDR3 has 13 residues. The CDR3 DNA reads as TGTGCCAGCAGTCCCTTGGACTCTGATACGCAGTATTTT. The encoded protein is CASSPLDSDTQYF.

The chain joins TRBV5-1 to TRBJ1-3; D remains ambiguous. Trimming removed 2 bases at V and 0 bases at J, with 12 bases between. Germline-derived CDR1 and CDR2 are SGHRS and YFSETQ. The CDR3 is made up of 16 amino acids. CDR3 region: CASSFRPGFSGNTIYF. The CDR3 DNA reads TGCGCCAGCAGCTTCAGACCAGGTTTCTCTGGAAACACCATATATTTT.

The CDR3 DNA reads TGCGCCAGCAGCCACGGGAGAGCCCCCCGAGAGACCCAGTACTTC. Translating it yields CASSHGRAPRETQYF. The V call is TRBV5-1, the J call TRBJ2-5; D may be TRBD2 (6 bases). The CDR3 covers 15 residues. CDR1 is SGHRS, CDR2 YFSETQ, per germline. V dropped 4 bases and J dropped 4 bases, with 17 bases sitting between them.

This clone was detected once. The chain recombines TRBV12-5 with TRBJ2-2, with D tentatively TRBD1 (5 bases). The V end was cut by 2 bases, the J end by 2 bases, with 15 bases between. The CDR3 runs to 17 residues. CDR1 and CDR2 (germline): LGHNT, FRNRAP. The CDR3 region has the DNA TGTGCTAGTGGTTTGATTACCTTGGACACAAACACCGGGGAGCTGTTTTTT. Amino acids: CASGLITLDTNTGELFF.

The chain carries TRBV5-4 and TRBJ2-3; 7 nucleotides line up with TRBD1. The CDR3 extends over 19 amino acids. With 4 bases clipped from V and 3 bases from J, the junction kept 20 bases outside the gene matches. The V gene's germline CDR1 is SGHNT and CDR2 YYREEE (reference sequence). The CDR3 is CASSTRDSISGRSTDTQYF. DNA for the CDR3: TGTGCCAGCAGCACCCGGGACAGCATATCGGGTAGATCAACAGATACGCAGTATTTT.

The chain is built from TRBV28 and TRBJ2-7, with a tentative D call TRBD1 (5 bases). Trimming took off 7 bases at V and 0 bases at J, with 22 bases between the two ends. Germline V lookup: CDR1 MDHEN, CDR2 SYDVKM. The CDR3 loop spans 17 amino acids. The CDR3 nucleotides are TGTGCCAGCACCCGGACAAGGGGCTCCCCGATCTCCTACGAGCAGTACTTC. Residues: CASTRTRGSPISYEQYF.